These 28 T cell receptor beta chains were all obtained from the same sample, sequenced in a study of T cell responses to AZD1222 COVID-19 vaccine. The method was immunoSEQ multiplex PCR; TCRdb's version includes in-frame clones alone and lacks a portion of them. The sample includes 80,000 or so clones, around 80% of them seen just once. The material was peripheral blood, obtained 28 days after the second dose of the MenACWY control vaccine. The receptor set was obtained from an adult who received the MenACWY meningococcal vaccine as a control.

The genes are TRBV28 and TRBJ2-3, with 7 bases aligning to TRBD1. Germline V CDR1 and CDR2: MDHEN, SYDVKM. This CDR3 contains 18 residues. V lost 3 bases and J lost 3; bases outside the gene matches: 15. CDR3 residues: CASSLRTGSFIGTDTQYF. The CDR3 DNA reads TGTGCCAGCAGTTTGAGGACAGGAAGTTTCATAGGGACAGATACGCAGTATTTT.

This chain uses TRBV11-2 with TRBJ1-2, with D perhaps matching TRBD1 (6 bases). Looked up from germline, CDR1 is SGHAT and CDR2 is FQNNGV. The germline V and J ends were trimmed by 5 bases and 4 bases, with 20 bases remaining between them. The CDR3 covers 16 residues. CDR3 protein: CASSPVSRRDTYGYTF. Here the CDR3 DNA reads TGTGCCAGCAGCCCTGTTAGCCGCCGGGACACCTATGGCTACACCTTC.

The rearrangement uses TRBV9 and TRBJ2-2; D possibly corresponds to TRBD1 (5 bases). CDR3 length: 15 amino acids. The germline V gene encodes CDR1 SGDLS and CDR2 YYNGEE. Trimming took 3 bases from V and 5 from J, leaving 14 bases between them. The CDR3 sequence is CASSAGGSGTGELFF. DNA of the CDR3: TGTGCCAGCAGCGCGGGCGGTTCAGGGACCGGGGAGCTGTTTTTT.

This chain connects TRBV5-1 to TRBJ1-6, with unresolved D. The CDR3 has 13 residues. The germline CDR1 and CDR2 sequences are SGHRS and YFSETQ. Trimming removed 2 bases from V and 5 bases from J, with 5 bases in between. CDR3 in DNA: TGCGCCAGCAGCTTAGAAGATAATTCACCCCTCCACTTT. Residues: CASSLEDNSPLHF.

The CDR3: CASSYGQGAEAFF. As DNA, the CDR3 is TGTGCCAGCAGTTACGGACAGGGGGCTGAAGCTTTCTTT. The rearrangement joins TRBV6-5 to TRBJ1-1; 10 bases fit TRBD1. The CDR3 loop spans 13 amino acids. Germline V CDR1 and CDR2: MNHEY, SVGAGI. The junction had 0 bases not matched to a gene; V was cut back by 2 bases and J by 6 bases.

The V and J genes are TRBV3-1 (or the pseudogene TRBV3-2) and TRBJ1-2; maybe TRBD1 (5 bases). The CDR3 consists of 15 residues. V lost 4 bases and J lost 3, with 15 bases in between. Per germline, CDR1 LGHDT and CDR2 YNNKEL (reference sequence). Here the CDR3 DNA reads TGTGCCAGCAGCCCCGAGGGGCAGGGCTACTATGGCTACACCTTC. This encodes CASSPEGQGYYGYTF.

The chain recombines TRBV6-5 with TRBJ1-3; the D is unclear. The CDR3 has 14 amino acids. V shed 7 bases and J shed 1 base, with 11 bases lying between them. The germline V gene has CDR1 MNHEY and CDR2 SVGAGI. For the CDR3, the DNA is TGTGCCAGCACCCGTAATAGATCTGGAAACACCATATATTTT. Amino acids: CASTRNRSGNTIYF.

In nucleotides, the CDR3 is TGTGCCAGCAGCCAAGCCCGGACATTCATGAACACTGAAGCTTTCTTT. It translates to CASSQARTFMNTEAFF. This rearrangement joins TRBV3-1 (or the pseudogene TRBV3-2) to TRBJ1-1, with D possibly matching TRBD1 (5 bases). The CDR3 consists of 16 residues. Germline values: CDR1 LGHDT, CDR2 YNNKEL (reference sequence). The V and J ends lost 1 base and 0 bases respectively, with 12 bases between them.

The rearrangement joins TRBV11-2 to TRBJ1-3; the match to TRBD1 covers 7 bases. This CDR3 is built from 16 residues. CDR1 is SGHAT and CDR2 is FQNNGV in the germline V gene. V dropped 3 bases and J dropped 4; count of bases not matched to a gene: 9. This CDR3 reads CASSLKIGGTGNTIYF. In DNA, the CDR3 is TGTGCCAGCAGCTTGAAAATAGGGGGCACAGGAAACACCATATATTTT.

This rearrangement joins TRBV7-5 to TRBJ1-1; the table gives TRBD1 as D, unverified against the DNA. TRBV7-5 has pseudogene status. The CDR3 is 11 amino acids. The CDR3 reads CARSIPPIFLF. The CDR3, as DNA: TGTGCCAGAAGCATCCCCCCCATTTTCCTCTTT.

The chain recombines TRBV11-2 with TRBJ2-1; 7 nucleotides line up with TRBD2. V lost 1 base, J lost 3 bases, and 3 bases stayed unmatched. Germline CDR1 and CDR2: SGHAT and FQNNGV. CDR3 length: 15 amino acids. The CDR3 coding sequence is TGTGCCAGCAGCTTAGGCGGGGGACTCTACAATGAGCAGTTCTTC. It translates to CASSLGGGLYNEQFF.

V is TRBV6-5 and J is TRBJ1-1; D gene uncertain. Germline lookup yields CDR1 MNHEY and CDR2 SVGAGI. This CDR3 comprises 11 residues. The V end lost 8 bases, the J end lost 6 bases, and 10 bases lay between the germline ends. In DNA, the CDR3 is TGTGCCAGCTTTAATGTGCCTGAAGCTTTCTTT. Translated: CASFNVPEAFF.

The chain joins TRBV6-5 to TRBJ2-1; D possibly corresponds to TRBD1 (5 bases). Germline V gene sequence: CDR1 MNHEY, CDR2 SVGAGI. This CDR3 has 12 amino acids. The V end was cut by 6 bases, the J end by 5 bases, with 8 bases between. CDR3 sequence: CASSLTDNEQFF. The CDR3 DNA is TGTGCCAGCAGCCTGACAGACAATGAGCAGTTCTTC.

The chain joins TRBV25-1 to TRBJ1-1, with TRBD1 matching over 11 bases. V lost 4 bases to trimming and J lost 4 bases; unmatched junction nucleotides: 2. This CDR3 comprises 14 residues. Per the germline V gene, CDR1 is MGHDK and CDR2 is SYGVNS. CDR3 residues: CASSGTGGRTEAFF. CDR3 sequence (DNA): TGTGCCAGCAGTGGGACAGGGGGCCGCACTGAAGCTTTCTTT.

This chain links TRBV27 with TRBJ1-5; D gene ambiguous. V lost 2 bases, J lost 1 base, and 9 bases lay in between. The CDR3 sequence is 15 residues long. Germline CDR1 is MNHEY and CDR2 is SMNVEV (reference sequence). CDR3 sequence (DNA): TGTGCCAGCAGTTTAAACGGGCAGAGCAATCAGCCCCAGCATTTT. Amino acids: CASSLNGQSNQPQHF.

This chain connects TRBV2 to TRBJ1-1; no clear D. The CDR3 has 13 amino acids. Germline assignment: CDR1 SNHLY and CDR2 FYNNEI. V gave up 5 bases and J gave up 1 base, with 8 bases separating them. The DNA for the CDR3 is TGTGCCAGCAGTCCACAGCCGAACACTGAAGCTTTCTTT. Translating gives CASSPQPNTEAFF.

The chain employs TRBV2 and TRBJ1-1; D gene ambiguous. CDR1 and CDR2 (germline): SNHLY, FYNNEI. The CDR3 is 12 residues long. V was shortened by 6 bases and J by 8 bases, with 13 bases between the two germline ends. This chain's CDR3 is CASSQTGLEAFF. The CDR3 nucleotides are TGTGCCAGCAGCCAAACCGGCTTAGAAGCTTTCTTT.

The V call is TRBV5-1, the J call TRBJ2-5, with D tentatively TRBD2 (5 bases). The V end lost 0 bases, the J end lost 5 bases, and 11 bases lay between the germline ends. This CDR3 is built from 14 residues. Germline CDR1 and CDR2: SGHRS and YFSETQ. The CDR3 sequence: CASSLGLALETQYF. CDR3 DNA sequence: TGCGCCAGCAGCTTGGGGCTAGCTTTGGAGACCCAGTACTTC.

The chain links TRBV6-5 to TRBJ1-4; D remains ambiguous. Trimming took off 5 bases at V and 5 bases at J, with 15 bases between the two ends. This CDR3 has 15 residues. Germline V lookup: CDR1 MNHEY, CDR2 SVGAGI. The CDR3 spells CASSPRGGPNEKLFF. CDR3 in DNA: TGTGCCAGCAGTCCCCGAGGTGGCCCCAATGAAAAACTGTTTTTT.

The CDR3 sequence is CASKITPTYEQYF. CDR3 coding DNA: TGTGCCAGCAAAATAACACCTACCTACGAGCAGTACTTC. The chain is built from TRBV2 and TRBJ2-7; the D is unclear. The V gene's germline CDR1 is SNHLY and CDR2 FYNNEI. V gave up 7 bases and J gave up 2 bases, with 12 bases separating them. CDR3 length: 13 amino acids. Full variable domain (rest looked up from reference TRBV2 and TRBJ2-7): EPEVTQTPSHQVTQMGQEVILRCVPISNHLYFYWYRQILGQKVEFLVSFYNNEISEKSEIFDDQFSVERPDGSNFTLKIRSTKLEDSAMYFCASKITPTYEQYFGPGTRLTVT.

This clone was found a few times. V gene TRBV27 combines with J gene TRBJ2-2, with D perhaps matching TRBD2 (6 bases). Germline CDR1 reads MNHEY; CDR2 reads SMNVEV (reference sequence). V lost 5 bases to trimming and J lost 5 bases, with 21 bases between them. The CDR3 length is 17 residues. The DNA of the CDR3 is TGTGCCAGCAGTCGAAGCCCCGGGACTTCTCCAACCGGGGAGCTGTTTTTT. This gives the protein CASSRSPGTSPTGELFF.

The CDR3 loop reads CASSLGGTGWGGYTF. The CDR3 DNA reads as TGTGCCAGCAGCTTAGGAGGGACAGGGTGGGGTGGCTACACCTTC. V and J are TRBV7-2 and TRBJ1-2; 9 bases are a match to TRBD1. CDR1 and CDR2 (germline): SGHTA, FQGNSA. J was trimmed by 7 bases and V by 1 base; bases with no gene match: 7. CDR3 size: 15 residues.

The chain couples TRBV7-9 to TRBJ2-3; possible D gene TRBD2, 6 bases. Germline values: CDR1 SEHNR, CDR2 FQNEAQ (reference sequence). Trimming took 5 bases from V and 1 from J, leaving 10 bases between them. This CDR3 has 14 residues. The CDR3 is CASSPGGGTDTQYF. CDR3 in DNA: TGTGCCAGCAGCCCAGGAGGGGGCACAGATACGCAGTATTTT.

This sequence joins TRBV6-5 and TRBJ2-3; no reliable D call. The CDR3 consists of 15 residues. The V gene lost 0 bases and the J gene lost 4 bases, with 11 bases spanning the gap. Germline-derived CDR1 and CDR2 are MNHEY and SVGAGI. CDR3 in DNA: TGTGCCAGCAGTTACTCGCTGCTACGTGCAGATACGCAGTATTTT. Its translation: CASSYSLLRADTQYF.

The chain employs TRBV7-9 and TRBJ2-1; D may match TRBD1 or TRBD2 (6 bases each). With 5 bases removed from V and 1 base from J, the gap between germline ends came to 15 bases. This CDR3 has 16 residues. Germline assignment: CDR1 SEHNR and CDR2 FQNEAQ (reference sequence). The CDR3 region is CASSQSTGRSYNEQFF. CDR3 bases: TGTGCCAGCAGCCAAAGCACAGGGAGGTCCTACAATGAGCAGTTCTTC.

The rearrangement links TRBV30 to TRBJ1-6; D is unresolved. CDR3 length equals 13 residues. Trimming shortened V by 3 bases and J by 8 bases, and 11 bases separated the two germline ends. CDR1 GTSNPN and CDR2 SVGIG come from the germline V gene (reference sequence). The CDR3 DNA reads TGTGCCTGGAGCCTAGGCCGAGATTCACCCCTCCACTTT. This gives the protein CAWSLGRDSPLHF.

J is TRBJ2-5 and V is TRBV6-5; 9 nucleotides match TRBD1. Germline V lookup: CDR1 MNHEY, CDR2 SVGAGI. This CDR3 contains 15 residues. Trimming at V came to 7 bases and at J to 5 bases, leaving 11 bases not matched to a gene. The CDR3 sequence: CASIIRGQGGETQYF. DNA for the CDR3: TGTGCCAGCATAATCAGGGGACAGGGAGGTGAGACCCAGTACTTC.

The chain couples TRBV10-3 to TRBJ1-2, with 8 bases that match TRBD1. The CDR3 is 16 amino acids. The germline V gene has CDR1 ENHRY and CDR2 SYGVKD. V gave up 0 bases and J gave up 3 bases; unmatched junction bases: 6. The CDR3: CAISESRQGADYGYTF. DNA of the CDR3: TGTGCCATCAGTGAGTCAAGGCAGGGGGCGGACTATGGCTACACCTTC.